This T cell receptor beta chain stems from a study of T cell responses to AZD1222 COVID-19 vaccine. Study observations and caveats: Dominant CD4 TCR responses targeted spike regions 160-218 and 743-854. Among AZD1222 vaccinees, only 5 or 6 were seropositive at baseline. Repertoires were sampled only after the peak T cell response.

Generated by immunoSEQ multiplex PCR, the TCRdb table keeps only in-frame clones and is missing some. This table holds roughly 120,000 clones, about 82% found once. In regard to this clone: Its antigen is unknown.

The V gene lost 5 bases and the J gene lost 0 bases, with 4 bases spanning the gap. The germline gives CDR1 SGHTA, CDR2 FQGNSA. The CDR3 covers 12 residues. The V gene is TRBV7-2, the J gene TRBJ2-5, with D hard to call. The material sequenced was peripheral blood, taken on day 0 of AZD1222 vaccination. This sequence was found in an adult in good health. CDR3 region: CASSGYQETQYF. The DNA of the CDR3 is TGTGCCAGCAGCGGGTACCAAGAGACCCAGTACTTC.